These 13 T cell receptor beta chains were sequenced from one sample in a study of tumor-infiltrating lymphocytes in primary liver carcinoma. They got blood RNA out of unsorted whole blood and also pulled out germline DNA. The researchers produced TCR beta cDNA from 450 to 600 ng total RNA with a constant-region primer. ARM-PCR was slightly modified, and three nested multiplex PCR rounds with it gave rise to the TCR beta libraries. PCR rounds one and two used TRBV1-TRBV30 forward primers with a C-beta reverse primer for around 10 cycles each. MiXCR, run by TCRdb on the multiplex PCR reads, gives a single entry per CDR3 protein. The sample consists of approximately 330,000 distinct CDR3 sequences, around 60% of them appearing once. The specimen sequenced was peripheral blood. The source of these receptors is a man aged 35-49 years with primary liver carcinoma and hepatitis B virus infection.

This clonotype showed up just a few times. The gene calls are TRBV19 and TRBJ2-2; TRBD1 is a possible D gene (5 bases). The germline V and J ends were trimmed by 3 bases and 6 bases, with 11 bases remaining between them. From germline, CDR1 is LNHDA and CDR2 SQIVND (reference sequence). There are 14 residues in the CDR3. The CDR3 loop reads CASSISPGSGELFF. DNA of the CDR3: TGTGCCAGTAGTATTTCTCCAGGGTCCGGGGAGCTGTTTTTT. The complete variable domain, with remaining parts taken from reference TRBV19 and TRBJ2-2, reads DGGITQSPKYLFRKEGQNVTLSCEQNLNHDAMYWYRQDPGQGLRLIYYSQIVNDFQKGDIAEGYSVSREKKESFPLTVTSAQKNPTAFYLCASSISPGSGELFFGEGSRLTVL.

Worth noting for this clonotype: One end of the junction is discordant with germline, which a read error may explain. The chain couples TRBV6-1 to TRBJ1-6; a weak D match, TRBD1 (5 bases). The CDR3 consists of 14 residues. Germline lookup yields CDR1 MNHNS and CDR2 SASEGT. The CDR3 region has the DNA TGTACCAGTGCCCCGGGACCCTATAATTCACCCCTCCACTTT. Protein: CTSAPGPYNSPLHF.

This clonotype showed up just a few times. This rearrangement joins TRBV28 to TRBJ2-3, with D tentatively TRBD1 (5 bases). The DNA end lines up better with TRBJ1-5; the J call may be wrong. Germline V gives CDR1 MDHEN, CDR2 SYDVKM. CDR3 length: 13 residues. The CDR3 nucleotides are TGTGCCAGCAGTGGGGACGGGTTGAGAACGCAGCATTTT. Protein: CASSGDGLRTQHF.

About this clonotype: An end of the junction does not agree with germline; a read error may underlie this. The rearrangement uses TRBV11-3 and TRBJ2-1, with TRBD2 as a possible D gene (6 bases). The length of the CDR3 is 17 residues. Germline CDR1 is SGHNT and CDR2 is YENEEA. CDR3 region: CASSLGVAASSYNEQSF. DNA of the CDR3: TGTGCCAGCAGTTTAGGGGTAGCGGCAAGCTCCTACAATGAGCAGTCCTTC. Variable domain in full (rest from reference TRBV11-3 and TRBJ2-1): EAGVVQSPRYKIIEKKQPVAFWCNPISGHNTLYWYLQNLGQGPELLIRYENEEAVDDSQLPKDRFSAERLKGVDSTLKIQPAELGDSAVYLCASSLGVAASSYNEQSFGPGTRLTVL.

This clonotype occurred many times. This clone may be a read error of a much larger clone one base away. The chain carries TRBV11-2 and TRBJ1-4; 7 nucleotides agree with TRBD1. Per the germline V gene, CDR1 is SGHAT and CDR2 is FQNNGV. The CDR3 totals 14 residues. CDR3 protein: CASSPQGTREKLLF. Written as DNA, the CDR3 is TGTGCCAGCAGCCCACAGGGGACTCGTGAAAAACTGCTTTTT.

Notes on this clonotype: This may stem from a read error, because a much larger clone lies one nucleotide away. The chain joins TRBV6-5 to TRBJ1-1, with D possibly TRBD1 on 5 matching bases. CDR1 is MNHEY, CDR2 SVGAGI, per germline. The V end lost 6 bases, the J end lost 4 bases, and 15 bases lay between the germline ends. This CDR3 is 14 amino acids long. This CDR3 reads CASRGPMSSTEAFF. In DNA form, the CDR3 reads TGTGCCAGCAGGGGACCTATGAGCTCCACTGAAGCTTTCTTT.

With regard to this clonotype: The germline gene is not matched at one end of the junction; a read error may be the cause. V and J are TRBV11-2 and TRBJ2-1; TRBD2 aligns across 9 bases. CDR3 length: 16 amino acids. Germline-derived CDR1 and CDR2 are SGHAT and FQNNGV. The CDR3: CDSSFKAGGSYNEQFF. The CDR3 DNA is TGTGACAGCAGCTTTAAAGCGGGAGGTTCCTACAATGAGCAGTTCTTC.

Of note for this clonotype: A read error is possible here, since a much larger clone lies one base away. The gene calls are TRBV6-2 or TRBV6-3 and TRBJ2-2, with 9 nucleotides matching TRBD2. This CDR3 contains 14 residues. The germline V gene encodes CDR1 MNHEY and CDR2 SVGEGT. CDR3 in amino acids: CASLGGRAVGEQFF. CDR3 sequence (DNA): TGTGCCAGCTTAGGCGGGAGGGCCGTCGGGGAGCAGTTTTTT.

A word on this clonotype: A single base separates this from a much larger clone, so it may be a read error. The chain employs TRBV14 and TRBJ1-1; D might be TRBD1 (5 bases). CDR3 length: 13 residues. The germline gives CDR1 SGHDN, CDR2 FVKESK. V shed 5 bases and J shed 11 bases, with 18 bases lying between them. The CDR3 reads CASSRGQVLGAFF. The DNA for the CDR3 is TGTGCCAGCAGCAGAGGACAAGTCCTCGGGGCTTTCTTT.

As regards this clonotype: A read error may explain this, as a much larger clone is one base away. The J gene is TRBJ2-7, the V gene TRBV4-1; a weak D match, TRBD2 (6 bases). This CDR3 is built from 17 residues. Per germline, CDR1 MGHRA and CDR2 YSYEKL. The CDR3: CASSQDHGTEGSYEQHF. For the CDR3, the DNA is TGCGCCAGCAGCCAAGATCACGGGACGGAGGGCTCCTACGAGCAGCACTTC.

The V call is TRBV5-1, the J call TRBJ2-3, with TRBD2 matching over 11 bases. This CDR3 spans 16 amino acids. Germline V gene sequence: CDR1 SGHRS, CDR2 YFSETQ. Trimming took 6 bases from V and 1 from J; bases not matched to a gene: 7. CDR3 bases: TGCGCCAGCAATACAACGACTAGCGGGGGCACAGATACGCAGTATTTT. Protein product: CASNTTTSGGTDTQYF.

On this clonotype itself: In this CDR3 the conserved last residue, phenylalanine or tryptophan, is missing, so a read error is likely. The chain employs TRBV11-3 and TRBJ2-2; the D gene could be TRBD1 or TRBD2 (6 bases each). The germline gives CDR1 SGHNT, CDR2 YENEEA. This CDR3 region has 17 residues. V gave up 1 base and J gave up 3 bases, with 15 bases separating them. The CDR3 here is CASSLGLGGADTGELFL. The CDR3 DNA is TGTGCCAGCAGCTTAGGCCTGGGGGGCGCGGACACCGGGGAGCTGTTTCTT.

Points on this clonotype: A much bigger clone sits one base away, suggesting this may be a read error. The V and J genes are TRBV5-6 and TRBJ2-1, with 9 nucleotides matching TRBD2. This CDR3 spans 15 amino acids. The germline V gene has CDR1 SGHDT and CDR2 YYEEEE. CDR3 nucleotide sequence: TGTGCCAGCAGCTTGGGCGGGAGGGCCCGAAATGAGCAGTCCTTC. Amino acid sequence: CASSLGGRARNEQSF.